This is a list of T cell receptor beta chains from one sample in a study of cytomegalovirus exposure and HLA in healthy donors. Data came from immunoSEQ multiplex PCR; TCRdb stores just in-frame clones and leaves some out. The sample carries 150,000 to 200,000 clones, around three quarters recorded once. The sequencing input was PBMCs. The receptors here all came from a woman in her forties in good health and CMV-seronegative. CDR3s include the opening cysteine and the closing phenylalanine or tryptophan. A D gene is named only where the DNA matches it firmly. Clone size appears in some rows only: once, few, many, or a class for an expanded clone.

CDR3 length	V gene	clone size	D gene	J gene	CDR3 DNA	CDR3 protein
13	TRBV6-1	.	.	TRBJ2-7	TGTGCCAGCAGTGAAGCTATATCCTACGAGCAGTACTTC	CASSEAISYEQYF
15	TRBV28	few	.	TRBJ1-1	TGTGCCAGCAGTTCGCCAGGGTATATCAACACTGAAGCTTTCTTT	CASSSPGYINTEAFF
16	TRBV6-1	once	TRBD2	TRBJ2-7	TGTGCCAGCAGTGTAGATTGGACAGCGGGAGGGGCCGAGCAGTACTTC	CASSVDWTAGGAEQYF
16	TRBV7-8	.	.	TRBJ2-2	TGTGCCAGCACCCCCCGGGGGACAGCGAACACCGGGGAGCTGTTTTTT	CASTPRGTANTGELFF
16	TRBV11-3	once	TRBD1	TRBJ2-5	TGTGCCAGCAGCTCGATCGGGGGACAGGCCGTAGAGACCCAGTACTTC	CASSSIGGQAVETQYF
14	TRBV19	.	.	TRBJ1-2	TGTGCCAGTAGTCTCCTACAGGGAGACTATGGCTACACCTTC	CASSLLQGDYGYTF
15	TRBV11-3	few	TRBD2	TRBJ2-3	TGTGCCAGCAGCCGCCCCGGCGGGAGCACGGATACGCAGTATTTT	CASSRPGGSTDTQYF
15	TRBV11-3	.	.	TRBJ1-1	TGTGCCAGCAGCTTAGTTTTGGGAGACGGACTCCCGGCTTTCTTT	CASSLVLGDGLPAFF
14	TRBV29-1	.	.	TRBJ1-1	TGCAGCGTTGAAGGCCTGACAGTGAACACTGAAGCTTTCTTT	CSVEGLTVNTEAFF
14	TRBV5-1	.	TRBD1	TRBJ2-5	TGCGCCAGCAGCTTGGGACAGGGCCAAGAGACCCAGTACTTC	CASSLGQGQETQYF
16	TRBV29-1	.	.	TRBJ2-7	TGCAGCGTTGGGGGGGGCTTCAACAGGTTCTCCTACGAGCAGTACTTC	CSVGGGFNRFSYEQYF
15	TRBV11-3	.	.	TRBJ2-3	TGTGCCAGCAGCTTAGGAGGGCGGAGCACAGATACGCAGTATTTT	CASSLGGRSTDTQYF
15	TRBV28	.	.	TRBJ1-3	TGTGCCAGCAGTCTCACAGGTTACTCTGGAAACACCATATATTTT	CASSLTGYSGNTIYF
14	TRBV6-1	.	TRBD1	TRBJ2-5	TGTGCCAGCAGGACAGGGGCCGGGGAAGAGACCCAGTACTTC	CASRTGAGEETQYF
16	TRBV5-1	.	.	TRBJ2-7	TGCGCCAGCAGCCGCTCCGTGGCGGAGAGCTCCTACGAGCAGTACTTC	CASSRSVAESSYEQYF
18	TRBV10-2	.	TRBD2	TRBJ2-5	TGCGCCAGCAGCTGGGGGACTAGCGGGAGACGGTCACAAGAGACCCAGTACTTC	CASSWGTSGRRSQETQYF
13	TRBV11-2	.	TRBD1	TRBJ1-1	TGTGCCAGCAGACCGGACAGGGGGACTGAAGCTTTCTTT	CASRPDRGTEAFF
10	TRBV5-8	.	.	TRBJ1-2	TGTGCCAGCAGCTTGGGCGTCTACACCTTC	CASSLGVYTF
15	TRBV6-1	.	TRBD1	TRBJ2-1	TGTGCCAGCAGAGGGGCGGGACAGGGGAACAATGAGCAGTTCTTC	CASRGAGQGNNEQFF
14	TRBV11-1	.	TRBD2	TRBJ2-1	TGTGCCAGCAGCTGGGGGGGGACCTACAATGAGCAGTTCTTC	CASSWGGTYNEQFF
15	TRBV30	.	.	TRBJ2-5	TGTGCCTGGAGGGACCCCCGGGACTACCAAGAGACCCAGTACTTC	CAWRDPRDYQETQYF
11	TRBV6-1	.	.	TRBJ1-1	TGTGCCAGCATCGACAACGCCCGAGCTTTCTTT	CASIDNARAFF
16	TRBV9	few	.	TRBJ1-2	TGTGCCAGCAGCGTAGCCCCCAGGGATGGGAACTATGGCTACACCTTC	CASSVAPRDGNYGYTF